The rows below give T cell receptor beta chains drawn from one sample of a study of cytomegalovirus exposure and HLA in healthy donors. TCRdb keeps only in-frame clones here, not all; method: immunoSEQ multiplex PCR. The sample lists under 200,000 clones, roughly 80% occurring once. Source material: PBMCs. The receptors originated from a man aged 35-49 years in good health and CMV-seropositive. The conserved cysteine and the conserved F or W are not part of the CDR3 here.

>TRBV10-3|TRBJ1-6|20
AISESAETAKMGSSYNSPLH
>TRBV5-1|TRBJ2-3|10
ASSLPTDTQY
>TRBV27|TRBJ2-6|17
ASTLEWVTGSYGANVLT
>TRBV19|TRBJ2-1|15
ASSMFSGGSSYNEQF
>TRBV9|TRBJ1-3|13
ASSVGSGDGNTIY
>TRBV2|TRBJ2-1|13
ASSGRGGIYNEQF
>TRBV19|TRBJ2-2|14
ASRRRSGVDTGELF
>TRBV5-6|TRBJ2-7|11
ASSPGQTYEQY
>TRBV30|TRBJ1-2|10
AWSTDAGGYT
>TRBV5-6|TRBJ2-2|14
ASSSLFGGVTGELF
>TRBV5-1|TRBJ2-7|10
ASRQGAHEQY
>TRBV7-2|TRBJ1-4|13
ASSSAGLLWEKLF
>TRBV7-9|TRBJ2-3|15
ASSHPTRTGLTDTQY
>TRBV15|TRBJ2-7|13
ATKLGRDTPMEQY
>TRBV25-1|TRBJ1-4|12
ASSSSGGNEKLF
>TRBV14|TRBJ2-7|12
ASSQVTGVYEQY
>TRBV6-5|TRBJ2-7|12
ASSYSSPGGEQY
>TRBV6-5|TRBJ2-1|13
ASSTSSGAGNEQF
>TRBV7-8|TRBJ2-7|13
ASSLYGQGEREQY
>TRBV11-2|TRBJ2-7|11
ASSFYQTYEQY
>TRBV2|TRBJ2-7|14
ASSFEVRTGVYEQY
>TRBV6-5|TRBJ1-1|13
ASSYLTGSGTEAF
>TRBV4-1|TRBJ1-2|14
ASSQDILRASYGYT
>TRBV6-4|TRBJ1-4|13
ASSADSSGITRLF
>TRBV4-2|TRBJ2-1|17
ASSQDGLAGGLGGNEQF
>TRBV15|TRBJ2-3|16
ATSRALRAGGRADTQY
>TRBV6-5|TRBJ1-5|13
ASSEYPAGNQPQH
>TRBV28|TRBJ1-2|9
AIREGSGYT
>TRBV7-9|TRBJ2-7|13
ASSFGTGAGYEQY
>TRBV15|TRBJ1-5|17
ATSRDEAGGVDSNQPQH
>TRBV6-5|TRBJ2-4|12
ASWGLLAKNIQY
>TRBV7-6|TRBJ2-3|14
ASNSYTSGATDTQY
>TRBV2|TRBJ2-7|12
ASSGQGFGAEQY
>TRBV29-1|TRBJ1-5|11
SVGSGGNQPQH
>TRBV7-2|TRBJ2-7|11
ASRSGQGYEQY
>TRBV21-1|TRBJ2-3|17
ASSPQGSRTSGPTDTQY
>TRBV6-1|TRBJ2-4|18
ASSDLRQGAKGEAKNIQY
>TRBV19|TRBJ2-7|12
ASSDGGLSYEQY
>TRBV4-3|TRBJ2-1|12
ASSQDRSGVEQF
>TRBV5-4|TRBJ1-2|11
ASSLETGNGYT
>TRBV19|TRBJ1-5|15
ASSSRGTGGGNQPQH
>TRBV9|TRBJ1-1|14
ASSVGGTGGGTEAF
>TRBV6-5|TRBJ1-1|13
ASTSGGSWNTEAF
>TRBV7-9|TRBJ1-2|12
ASSLQGAGYGYT
>TRBV7-6|TRBJ2-2|12
ASSLALAAGELF
>TRBV7-2|TRBJ2-5|11
ASSQTSGETQY
>TRBV4-1|TRBJ1-2|11
ASSQEGSYGYT
>TRBV4-2|TRBJ1-6|15
ASSRGRLRSYNSPLH
>TRBV4-1|TRBJ1-2|14
ASSQEQGVSNYGYT